What follows are 13 T cell receptor beta chains derived from one specimen sequenced in a study of molecular identifiers for immune sequencing clone quantification. TCRdb passed the PCR reads through MiXCR, listing each CDR3 protein once. The sample includes about 12,000 distinct CDR3 sequences, approximately 20% of them seen just once. Input material: naive CD8+ T cells from blood, with Jurkat cell RNA spiked in. As for subset: FACS-sorted CD8+CD4-CCR7+CD45RA+ naive T cells. The receptors were gathered from a human donor in good health. Some libraries in this study had Jurkat cell RNA spiked in.

As for this clonotype: A read error may account for a junction end that differs from germline. V usage is TRBV7-6 and J usage is TRBJ1-1, with 8 nucleotides matching TRBD1. The CDR3 has 14 amino acids. Germline V lookup: CDR1 SGHVS, CDR2 FNYEAQ. The CDR3 reads CASGLDRVDTEAFF. In nucleotides, the CDR3 is TGTGCCAGCGGCTTGGACAGGGTAGACACTGAAGCTTTCTTT.

This clonotype was picked up a small number of times. V is TRBV28 and J is TRBJ1-1, with D tentatively TRBD1 (5 bases). Deletions cut 6 bases from V and 6 bases from J, with 17 bases between. The CDR3 sequence is 14 residues long. Germline CDR1 MDHEN, CDR2 SYDVKM. In DNA, the CDR3 is TGTGCCAGCAGAGCACTAGGAGGGGACCCTGAAGCTTTCTTT. Translating gives CASRALGGDPEAFF.

By proportion, this clonotype is medium-sized (0.01 to 0.1%). The chain has TRBV2 and TRBJ2-3; 7 bases line up with TRBD1. Per the germline V gene, CDR1 is SNHLY and CDR2 is FYNNEI. Unmatched junction bases numbered 4, after V lost 6 bases and J lost 1 base. This CDR3 region has 14 residues. In nucleotides, the CDR3 is TGTGCCAGCAGCGCCACAGGGGGCACAGATACGCAGTATTTT. It codes for CASSATGGTDTQYF.

The count of this clonotype is one. This chain joins TRBV10-3 and TRBJ2-1; 8 nucleotides align to TRBD2. The CDR3 has 16 amino acids. Germline loops: CDR1 ENHRY, CDR2 SYGVKD. Trimming at V came to 0 bases and at J to 8 bases, leaving 9 bases not matched to a gene. The CDR3 coding sequence is TGTGCCATCAGTGAGTCGCTAGCGGGCGTGGGAGATGAGCAGTTCTTC. As protein: CAISESLAGVGDEQFF.

This clonotype was counted at least ten times. The chain combines TRBV21-1 with TRBJ1-2. TRBV21-1 is recorded as a pseudogene. There are 11 residues in the CDR3. The CDR3 loop reads CASSMHYGYTF. The CDR3 region has the DNA TGTGCCAGCAGCATGCACTATGGCTACACCTTC.

This clonotype counts as medium-sized. The chain is built from TRBV29-1 and TRBJ2-5; TRBD1 aligns across 8 bases. CDR1 and CDR2 from the germline V gene are SQVTM and ANQGSEA. The trim removed 8 bases at V and 4 bases at J, leaving 12 bases unmatched. CDR3 length: 14 amino acids. CDR3 sequence: CSYSGQGGPETQYF. In nucleotides, the CDR3 is TGCAGCTACAGCGGACAGGGAGGCCCAGAGACCCAGTACTTC. The whole variable domain, remainder taken from reference TRBV29-1 and TRBJ2-5, is SAVISQKPSRDICQRGTSLTIQCQVDSQVTMMFWYRQQPGQSLTLIATANQGSEATYESGFVIDKFPISRPNLTFSTLTVSNMSPEDSSIYLCSYSGQGGPETQYFGPGTRLLVL.

This clonotype was observed a single time. The rearrangement links TRBV27 to TRBJ1-1; tentative D call: TRBD1 (5 bases). CDR1 and CDR2 from the germline V gene are MNHEY and SMNVEV (reference sequence). The CDR3 runs to 14 residues. Trimming left V 2 bases short and J 14 bases short, with 21 bases between. The CDR3 nucleotides read TGTGCCAGCAGTTTACGGGGGTCGTACACTGGAGCCTTCTTT. This translates into CASSLRGSYTGAFF.

In regard to this clonotype: Relative to the germline gene, one junction end is altered; a read error may explain this. The chain has TRBV28 and TRBJ2-6; D is possibly TRBD1 (5 bases). Germline values: CDR1 MDHEN, CDR2 SYDVKM. This CDR3 has 16 residues. The CDR3 region has the DNA TGTGCCAGCGGTTTATCCCTTACCACTGGGGCCAACATCCTGACTTTC. Translating it yields CASGLSLTTGANILTF.

In its sample, this clonotype is medium-sized. CDR3 region: CASSQVGVGAGDYEQYF. The CDR3 region has the DNA TGCGCCAGCAGCCAAGTCGGTGTCGGTGCAGGGGACTACGAGCAGTACTTC. The chain is built from TRBV4-1 and TRBJ2-7; the D gene is possibly TRBD1 (6 bases). Germline V gives CDR1 MGHRA, CDR2 YSYEKL. The CDR3 is 17 amino acids. Trimming took off 1 base at V and 3 bases at J, with 19 bases between the two ends.

This clonotype rates as medium-sized. This chain uses TRBV6-6 with TRBJ2-7; D call uncertain. There are 12 residues in the CDR3. Germline CDR1 and CDR2: MNHNY and SVGAGI (reference sequence). Between the trimmed V and J ends, which lost 6 bases and 3 bases, there was a span of 9 bases. The CDR3 sequence is CASSLLDYEQYF. The CDR3 DNA follows: TGTGCCAGCAGCTTACTCGACTACGAGCAGTACTTC.

The chain joins TRBV4-1 to TRBJ2-7; D uncertain. The CDR3 contains 13 residues. Germline V gives CDR1 MGHRA, CDR2 YSYEKL. V lost 1 base, J lost 5 bases, and 9 bases lay in between. CDR3 sequence (DNA): TGCGCCAGCAGCCAAGCTAGGGTCGACGAGCAGTACTTC. Protein: CASSQARVDEQYF.

The table lists this clonotype with a few counts. The rearrangement uses TRBV28 and TRBJ2-7; D is unclear. With 8 bases removed from V and 3 bases from J, the gap between germline ends came to 17 bases. The CDR3 spans 14 residues. CDR1 and CDR2 (germline): MDHEN, SYDVKM. The CDR3 spells CASSLRARSYEQYF. In DNA form, the CDR3 reads TGTGCCAGCTCCTTAAGGGCCAGAAGCTACGAGCAGTACTTC. Together with reference TRBV28 and TRBJ2-7, the CDR3 gives the full variable domain: DVKVTQSSRYLVKRTGEKVFLECVQDMDHENMFWYRQDPGLGLRLIYFSYDVKMKEKGDIPEGYSVSREKKERFSLILESASTNQTSMYLCASSLRARSYEQYFGPGTRLTVT.

About this clonotype: Given a much more abundant clone one base away, this may be a read error. This chain uses TRBV11-2 with TRBJ1-1; tentatively, D is TRBD1 (6 bases). Germline V gives CDR1 SGHAT, CDR2 FQNNGV. There are 13 residues in the CDR3. The CDR3 here is CASSLQGYTEDFF. The DNA of the CDR3 is TGTGCCAGCAGCTTGCAGGGGTACACTGAAGATTTCTTT.